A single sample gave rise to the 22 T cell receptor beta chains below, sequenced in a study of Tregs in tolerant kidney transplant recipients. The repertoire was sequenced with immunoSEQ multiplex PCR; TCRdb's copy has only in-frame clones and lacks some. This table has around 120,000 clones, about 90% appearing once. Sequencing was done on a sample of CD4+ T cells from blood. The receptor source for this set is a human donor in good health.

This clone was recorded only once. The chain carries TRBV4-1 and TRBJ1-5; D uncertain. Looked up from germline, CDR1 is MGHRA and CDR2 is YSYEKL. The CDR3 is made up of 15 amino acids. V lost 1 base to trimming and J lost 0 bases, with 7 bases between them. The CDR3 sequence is CASSQGSGSNQPQHF. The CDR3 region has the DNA TGCGCCAGCAGCCAAGGGAGCGGTAGCAATCAGCCCCAGCATTTT.

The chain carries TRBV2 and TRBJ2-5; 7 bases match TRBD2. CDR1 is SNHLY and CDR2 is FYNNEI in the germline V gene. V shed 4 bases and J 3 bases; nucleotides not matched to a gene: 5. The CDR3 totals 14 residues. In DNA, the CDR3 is TGTGCCAGCAGTGGTGCGGGAGCTAAAGAGACCCAGTACTTC. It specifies CASSGAGAKETQYF.

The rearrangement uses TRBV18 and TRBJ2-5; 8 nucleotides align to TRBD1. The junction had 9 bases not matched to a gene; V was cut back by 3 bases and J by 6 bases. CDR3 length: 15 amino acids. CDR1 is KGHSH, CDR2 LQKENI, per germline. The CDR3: CASSPAGGRQKTQYF. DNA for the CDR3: TGTGCCAGCTCACCTGCAGGGGGCCGTCAGAAGACCCAGTACTTC.

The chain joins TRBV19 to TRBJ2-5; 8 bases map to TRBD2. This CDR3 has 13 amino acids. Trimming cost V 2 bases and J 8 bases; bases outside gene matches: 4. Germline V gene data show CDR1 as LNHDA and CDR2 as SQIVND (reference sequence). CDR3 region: CASSISGGNTQYF. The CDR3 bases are TGTGCCAGTAGTATATCGGGAGGGAATACCCAGTACTTC.

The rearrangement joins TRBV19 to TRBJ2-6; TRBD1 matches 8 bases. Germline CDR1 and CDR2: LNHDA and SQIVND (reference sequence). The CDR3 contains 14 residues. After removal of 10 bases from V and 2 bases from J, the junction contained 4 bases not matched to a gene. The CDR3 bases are TGTGCCACAGGACAGGGAGCTGGGGCCAACGTCCTGACTTTC. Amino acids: CATGQGAGANVLTF.

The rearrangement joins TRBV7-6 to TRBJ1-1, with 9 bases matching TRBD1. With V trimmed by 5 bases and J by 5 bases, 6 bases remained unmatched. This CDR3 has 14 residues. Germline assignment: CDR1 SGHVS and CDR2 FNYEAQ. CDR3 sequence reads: CASSPRDRATEAFF. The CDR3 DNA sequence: TGTGCCAGCAGCCCCCGGGACAGGGCTACTGAAGCTTTCTTT. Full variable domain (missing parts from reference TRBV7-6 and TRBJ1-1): GAGVSQSPRYKVTKRGQDVALRCDPISGHVSLYWYRQALGQGPEFLTYFNYEAQQDKSGLPNDRFSAERPEGSISTLTIQRTEQRDSAMYRCASSPRDRATEAFFGQGTRLTVV.

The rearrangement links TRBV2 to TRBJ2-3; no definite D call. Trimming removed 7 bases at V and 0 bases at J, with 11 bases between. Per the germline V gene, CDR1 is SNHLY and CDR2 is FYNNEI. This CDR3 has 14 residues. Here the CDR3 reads CASKDATSTDTQYF. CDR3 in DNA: TGTGCCAGCAAGGACGCAACTAGCACAGATACGCAGTATTTT.

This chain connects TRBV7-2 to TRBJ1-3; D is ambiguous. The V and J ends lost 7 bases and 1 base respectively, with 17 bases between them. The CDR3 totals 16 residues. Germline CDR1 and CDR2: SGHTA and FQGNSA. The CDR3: CASIPAGSLSGNTIYF. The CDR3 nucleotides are TGTGCCAGCATCCCCGCGGGAAGTCTTTCTGGAAACACCATATATTTT.

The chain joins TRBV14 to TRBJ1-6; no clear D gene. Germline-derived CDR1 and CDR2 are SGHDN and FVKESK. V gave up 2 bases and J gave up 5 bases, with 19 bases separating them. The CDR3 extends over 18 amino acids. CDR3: CASSQNSAWNTDNSPLHF. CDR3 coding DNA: TGTGCCAGCAGCCAAAACTCAGCTTGGAATACCGATAATTCACCCCTCCACTTT.

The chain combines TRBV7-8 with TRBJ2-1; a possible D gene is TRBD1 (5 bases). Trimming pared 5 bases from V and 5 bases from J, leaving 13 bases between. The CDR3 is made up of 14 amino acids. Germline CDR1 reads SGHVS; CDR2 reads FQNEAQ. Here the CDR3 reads CASSQMGRNNEQFF. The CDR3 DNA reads TGTGCCAGCAGCCAGATGGGGCGGAACAATGAGCAGTTCTTC. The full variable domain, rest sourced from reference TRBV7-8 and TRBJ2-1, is GAGVSQSPRYKVAKRGQDVALRCDPISGHVSLFWYQQALGQGPEFLTYFQNEAQLDKSGLPSDRFFAERPEGSVSTLKIQRTQQEDSAVYLCASSQMGRNNEQFFGPGTRLTVL.

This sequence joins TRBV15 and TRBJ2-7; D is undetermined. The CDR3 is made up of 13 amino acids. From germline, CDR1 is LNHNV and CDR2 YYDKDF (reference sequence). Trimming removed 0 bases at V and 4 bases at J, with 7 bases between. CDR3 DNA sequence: TGTGCCACCAGCAGAGAGGTGGGGTACGAGCAGTACTTC. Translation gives CATSREVGYEQYF.

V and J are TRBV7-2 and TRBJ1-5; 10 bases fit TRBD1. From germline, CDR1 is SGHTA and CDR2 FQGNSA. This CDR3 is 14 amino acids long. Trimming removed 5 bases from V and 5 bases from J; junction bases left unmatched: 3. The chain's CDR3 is CASSRDRGDQPQHF. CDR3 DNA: TGTGCCAGCAGCCGGGACAGGGGAGATCAGCCCCAGCATTTT. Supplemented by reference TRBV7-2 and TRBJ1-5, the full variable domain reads GAGVSQSPSNKVTEKGKDVELRCDPISGHTALYWYRQSLGQGLEFLIYFQGNSAPDKSGLPSDRFSAERTGGSVSTLTIQRTQQEDSAVYLCASSRDRGDQPQHFGDGTRLSIL.

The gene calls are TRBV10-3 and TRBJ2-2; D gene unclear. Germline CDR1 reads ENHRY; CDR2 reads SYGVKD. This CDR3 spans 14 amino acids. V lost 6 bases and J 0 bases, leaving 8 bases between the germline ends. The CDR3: CAIRELANTGELFF. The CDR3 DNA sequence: TGTGCCATCAGAGAACTGGCGAACACCGGGGAGCTGTTTTTT.

The CDR3 sequence: CASSGQGNEKLFF. CDR3 nucleotides: TGTGCCAGCAGTGGACAGGGTAATGAAAAACTGTTTTTT. The chain carries TRBV2 and TRBJ1-4, with 7 bases that match TRBD1. This CDR3 is built from 13 residues. The V gene's germline CDR1 is SNHLY and CDR2 FYNNEI. Trimming at V came to 4 bases and at J to 4 bases, leaving 0 bases not matched to a gene.

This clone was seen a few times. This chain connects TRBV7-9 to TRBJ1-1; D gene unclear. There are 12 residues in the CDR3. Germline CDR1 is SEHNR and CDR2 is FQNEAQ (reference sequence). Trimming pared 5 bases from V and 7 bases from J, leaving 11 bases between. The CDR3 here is CASSRDEGEAFF. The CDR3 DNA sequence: TGTGCCAGCAGCCGAGACGAGGGTGAAGCTTTCTTT.

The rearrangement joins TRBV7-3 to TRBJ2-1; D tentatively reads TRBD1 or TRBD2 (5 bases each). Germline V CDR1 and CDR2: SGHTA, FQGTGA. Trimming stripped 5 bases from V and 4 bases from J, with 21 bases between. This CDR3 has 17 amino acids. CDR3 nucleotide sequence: TGTGCCAGCAGCCCCAACCCTGGGGGTGAACCGTACAATGAGCAGTTCTTC. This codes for CASSPNPGGEPYNEQFF.

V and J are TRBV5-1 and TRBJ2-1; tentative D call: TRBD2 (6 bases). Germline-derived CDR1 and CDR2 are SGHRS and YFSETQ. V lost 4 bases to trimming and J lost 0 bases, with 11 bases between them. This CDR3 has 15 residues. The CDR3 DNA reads TGCGCCAGCAGCCAGATCGGGAGCTCCTACAATGAGCAGTTCTTC. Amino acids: CASSQIGSSYNEQFF.

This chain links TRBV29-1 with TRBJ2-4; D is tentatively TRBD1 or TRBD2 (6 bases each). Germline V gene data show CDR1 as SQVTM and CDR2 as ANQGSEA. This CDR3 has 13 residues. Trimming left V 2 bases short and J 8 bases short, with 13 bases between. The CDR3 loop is CSVENRGQDIQYF. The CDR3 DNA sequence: TGCAGCGTTGAAAACCGGGGGCAGGACATTCAGTACTTC. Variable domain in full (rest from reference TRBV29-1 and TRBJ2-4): SAVISQKPSRDICQRGTSLTIQCQVDSQVTMMFWYRQQPGQSLTLIATANQGSEATYESGFVIDKFPISRPNLTFSTLTVSNMSPEDSSIYLCSVENRGQDIQYFGAGTRLSVL.

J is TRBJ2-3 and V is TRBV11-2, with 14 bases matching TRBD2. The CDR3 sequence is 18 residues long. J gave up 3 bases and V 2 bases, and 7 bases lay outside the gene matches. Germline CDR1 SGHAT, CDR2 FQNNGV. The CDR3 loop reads CASSLRRTSGGTTDTQYF. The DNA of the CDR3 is TGTGCCAGCAGCTTAAGGCGGACTAGCGGGGGGACGACAGATACGCAGTATTTT. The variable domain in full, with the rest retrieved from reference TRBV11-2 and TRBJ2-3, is EAGVAQSPRYKIIEKRQSVAFWCNPISGHATLYWYQQILGQGPKLLIQFQNNGVVDDSQLPKDRFSAERLKGVDSTLKIQPAKLEDSAVYLCASSLRRTSGGTTDTQYFGPGTRLTVL.

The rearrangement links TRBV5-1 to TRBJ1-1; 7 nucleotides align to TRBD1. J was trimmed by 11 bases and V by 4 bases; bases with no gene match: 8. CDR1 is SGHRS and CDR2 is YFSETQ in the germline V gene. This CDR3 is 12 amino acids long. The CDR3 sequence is CASSETGDGAFF. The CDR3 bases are TGCGCCAGCAGCGAAACAGGGGATGGTGCTTTCTTT.

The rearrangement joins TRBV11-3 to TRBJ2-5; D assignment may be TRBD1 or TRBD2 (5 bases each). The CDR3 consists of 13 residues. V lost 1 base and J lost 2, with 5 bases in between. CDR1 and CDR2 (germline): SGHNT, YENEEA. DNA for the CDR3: TGTGCCAGCAGCTTAGGGGGGCAAGAGACCCAGTACTTC. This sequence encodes CASSLGGQETQYF.

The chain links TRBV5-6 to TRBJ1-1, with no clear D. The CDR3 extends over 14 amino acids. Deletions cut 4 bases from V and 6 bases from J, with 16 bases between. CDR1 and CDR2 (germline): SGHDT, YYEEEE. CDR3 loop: CASSPPLGDSEAFF. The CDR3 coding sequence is TGTGCCAGCAGCCCCCCTCTTGGGGATTCTGAAGCTTTCTTT.